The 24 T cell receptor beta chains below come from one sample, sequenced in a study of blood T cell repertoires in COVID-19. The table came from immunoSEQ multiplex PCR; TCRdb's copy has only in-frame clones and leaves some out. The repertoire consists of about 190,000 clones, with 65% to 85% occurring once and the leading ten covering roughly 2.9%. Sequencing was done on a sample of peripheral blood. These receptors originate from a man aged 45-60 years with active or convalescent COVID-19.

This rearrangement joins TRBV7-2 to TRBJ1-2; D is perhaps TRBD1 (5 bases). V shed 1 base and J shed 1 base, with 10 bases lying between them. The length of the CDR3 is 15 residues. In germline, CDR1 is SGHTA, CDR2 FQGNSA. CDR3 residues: CASSLVADNNYGYTF. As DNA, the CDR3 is TGTGCCAGCAGCTTAGTGGCGGACAATAACTATGGCTACACCTTC.

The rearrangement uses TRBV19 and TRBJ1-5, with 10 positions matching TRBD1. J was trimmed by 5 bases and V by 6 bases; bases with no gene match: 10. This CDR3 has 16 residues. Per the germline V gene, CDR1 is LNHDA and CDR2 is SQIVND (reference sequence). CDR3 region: CASRRGGTGEHQPQHF. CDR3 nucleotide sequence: TGTGCCAGTAGGCGTGGAGGGACAGGGGAGCATCAGCCCCAGCATTTT.

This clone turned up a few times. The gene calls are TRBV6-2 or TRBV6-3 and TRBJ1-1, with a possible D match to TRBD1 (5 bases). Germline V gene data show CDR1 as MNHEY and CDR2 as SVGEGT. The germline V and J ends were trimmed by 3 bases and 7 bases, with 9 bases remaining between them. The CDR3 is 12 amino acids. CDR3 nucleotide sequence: TGTGCCAGCAGTTATACAACAGGTGAAGCTTTCTTT. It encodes CASSYTTGEAFF.

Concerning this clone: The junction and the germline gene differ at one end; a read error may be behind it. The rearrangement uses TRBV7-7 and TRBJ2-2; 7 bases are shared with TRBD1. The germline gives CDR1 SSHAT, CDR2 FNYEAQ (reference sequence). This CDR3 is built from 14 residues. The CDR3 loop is CASSSLTGAGELFF. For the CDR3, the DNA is TGTGCTAGCAGCTCTCTTACAGGGGCCGGGGAGCTGTTTTTT.

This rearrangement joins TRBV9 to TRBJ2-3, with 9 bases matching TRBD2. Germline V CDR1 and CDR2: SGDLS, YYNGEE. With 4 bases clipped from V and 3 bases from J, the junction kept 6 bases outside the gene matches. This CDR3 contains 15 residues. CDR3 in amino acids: CASSSPSGATDTQYF. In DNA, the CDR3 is TGTGCCAGCAGCTCGCCTAGCGGGGCGACAGATACGCAGTATTTT.

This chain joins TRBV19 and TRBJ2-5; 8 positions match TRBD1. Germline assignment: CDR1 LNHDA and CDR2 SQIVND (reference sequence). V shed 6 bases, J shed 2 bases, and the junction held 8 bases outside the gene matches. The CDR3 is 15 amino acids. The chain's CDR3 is CASSLTGGLQETQYF. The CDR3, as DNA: TGTGCCAGTAGCCTAACAGGGGGTCTACAAGAGACCCAGTACTTC.

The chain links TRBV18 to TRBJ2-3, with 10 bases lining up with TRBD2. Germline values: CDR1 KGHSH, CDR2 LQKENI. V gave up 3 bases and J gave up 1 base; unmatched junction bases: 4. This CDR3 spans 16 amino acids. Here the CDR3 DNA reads TGTGCCAGCTCACCTCGGACTAGCGGTGGCACAGATACGCAGTATTTT. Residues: CASSPRTSGGTDTQYF.

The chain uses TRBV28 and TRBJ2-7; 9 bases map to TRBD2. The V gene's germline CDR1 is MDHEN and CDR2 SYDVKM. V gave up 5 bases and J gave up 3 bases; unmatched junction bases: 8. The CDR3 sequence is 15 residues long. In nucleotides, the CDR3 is TGTGCCAGCAGTGCCCCGACTAGCGGCTACTACGAGCAGTACTTC. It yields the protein CASSAPTSGYYEQYF.

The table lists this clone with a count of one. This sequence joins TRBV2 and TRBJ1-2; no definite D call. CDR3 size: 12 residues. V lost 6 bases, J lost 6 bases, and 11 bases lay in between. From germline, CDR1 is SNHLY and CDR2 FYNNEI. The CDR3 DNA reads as TGTGCCAGCAGATTGTCCGGGGATGGCTACACCTTC. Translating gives CASRLSGDGYTF.

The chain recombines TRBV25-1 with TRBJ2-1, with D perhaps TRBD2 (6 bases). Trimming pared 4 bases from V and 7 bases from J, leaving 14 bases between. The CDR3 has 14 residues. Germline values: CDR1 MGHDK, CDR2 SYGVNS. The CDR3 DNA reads TGTGCCAGCAGTGGGGCGGGAACTGCAAATGAGCAGTTCTTC. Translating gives CASSGAGTANEQFF.

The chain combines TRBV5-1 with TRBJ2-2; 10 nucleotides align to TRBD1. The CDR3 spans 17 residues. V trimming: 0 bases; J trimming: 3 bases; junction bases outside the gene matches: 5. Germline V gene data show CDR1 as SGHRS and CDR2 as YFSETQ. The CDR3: CASSLGQGAGDTGELFF. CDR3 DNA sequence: TGCGCCAGCAGCTTGGGACAGGGGGCTGGGGACACCGGGGAGCTGTTTTTT. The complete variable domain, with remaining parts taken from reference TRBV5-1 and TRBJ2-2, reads KAGVTQTPRYLIKTRGQQVTLSCSPISGHRSVSWYQQTPGQGLQFLFEYFSETQRNKGNFPGRFSGRQFSNSRSEMNVSTLELGDSALYLCASSLGQGAGDTGELFFGEGSRLTVL.

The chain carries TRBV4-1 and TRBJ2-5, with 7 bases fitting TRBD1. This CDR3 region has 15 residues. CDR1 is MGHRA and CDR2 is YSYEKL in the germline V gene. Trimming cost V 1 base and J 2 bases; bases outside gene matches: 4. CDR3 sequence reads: CASSQVQGTQETQYF. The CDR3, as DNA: TGCGCCAGCAGCCAAGTACAGGGGACGCAAGAGACCCAGTACTTC.

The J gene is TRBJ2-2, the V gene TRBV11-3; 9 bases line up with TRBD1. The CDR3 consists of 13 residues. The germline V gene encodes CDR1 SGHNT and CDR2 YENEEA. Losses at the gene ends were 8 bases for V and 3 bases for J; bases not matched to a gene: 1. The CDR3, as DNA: TGTGCCAGCCGGGACAGGGACACCGGGGAGCTGTTTTTT. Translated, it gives CASRDRDTGELFF. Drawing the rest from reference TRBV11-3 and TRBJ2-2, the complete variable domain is EAGVVQSPRYKIIEKKQPVAFWCNPISGHNTLYWYLQNLGQGPELLIRYENEEAVDDSQLPKDRFSAERLKGVDSTLKIQPAELGDSAVYLCASRDRDTGELFFGEGSRLTVL.

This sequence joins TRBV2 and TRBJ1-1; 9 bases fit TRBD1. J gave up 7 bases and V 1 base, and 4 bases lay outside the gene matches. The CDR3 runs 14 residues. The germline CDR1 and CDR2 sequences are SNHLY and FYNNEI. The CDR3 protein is CASSEETGGIEAFF. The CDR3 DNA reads TGTGCCAGCAGTGAAGAGACAGGGGGGATTGAAGCTTTCTTT.

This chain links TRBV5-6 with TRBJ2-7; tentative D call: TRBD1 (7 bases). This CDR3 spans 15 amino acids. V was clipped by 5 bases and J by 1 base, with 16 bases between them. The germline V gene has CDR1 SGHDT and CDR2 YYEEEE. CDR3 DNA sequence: TGTGCCAGCAGACGGGGCGCAGGGGGGTCCTACGAGCAGTACTTC. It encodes CASRRGAGGSYEQYF.

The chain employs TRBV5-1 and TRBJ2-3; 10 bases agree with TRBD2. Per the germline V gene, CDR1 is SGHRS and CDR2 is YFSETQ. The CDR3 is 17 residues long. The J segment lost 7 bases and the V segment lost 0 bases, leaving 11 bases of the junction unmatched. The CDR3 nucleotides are TGCGCCAGCAGCTTGGCCGGGCTAGCGGGAGCTCAAAATACGCAGTATTTT. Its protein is CASSLAGLAGAQNTQYF.

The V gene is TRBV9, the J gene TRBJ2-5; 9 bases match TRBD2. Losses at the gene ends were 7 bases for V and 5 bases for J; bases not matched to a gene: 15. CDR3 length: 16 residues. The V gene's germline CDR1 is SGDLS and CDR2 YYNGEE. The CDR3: CASSLGGGGAWETQYF. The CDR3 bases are TGTGCCAGCTCGCTAGGAGGCGGGGGGGCCTGGGAGACCCAGTACTTC.

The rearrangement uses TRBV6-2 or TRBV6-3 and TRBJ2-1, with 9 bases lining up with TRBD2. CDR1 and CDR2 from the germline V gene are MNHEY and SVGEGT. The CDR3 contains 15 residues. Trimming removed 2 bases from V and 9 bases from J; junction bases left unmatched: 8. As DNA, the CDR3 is TGTGCCAGCAGTTACGAGGCGGGAGGGTGGCCTGAGCAGTTCTTC. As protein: CASSYEAGGWPEQFF.

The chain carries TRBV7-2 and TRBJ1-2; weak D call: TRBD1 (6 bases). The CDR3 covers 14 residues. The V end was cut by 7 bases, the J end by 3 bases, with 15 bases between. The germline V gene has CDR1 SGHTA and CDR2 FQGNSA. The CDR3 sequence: CASIEQGWDYGYTF. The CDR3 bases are TGTGCCAGCATCGAACAGGGTTGGGACTATGGCTACACCTTC.

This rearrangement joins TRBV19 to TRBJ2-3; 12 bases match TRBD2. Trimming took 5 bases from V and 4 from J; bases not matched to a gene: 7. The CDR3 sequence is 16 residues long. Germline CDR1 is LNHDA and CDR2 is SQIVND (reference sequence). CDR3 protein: CASSPRLAGDSDTQYF. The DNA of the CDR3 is TGTGCCAGTAGTCCACGACTAGCGGGAGACTCAGATACGCAGTATTTT.

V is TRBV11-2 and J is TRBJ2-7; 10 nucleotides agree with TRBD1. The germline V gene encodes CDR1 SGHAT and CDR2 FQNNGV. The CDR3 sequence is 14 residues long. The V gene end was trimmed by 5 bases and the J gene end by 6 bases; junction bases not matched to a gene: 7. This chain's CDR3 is CASSPLGQGGEQYF. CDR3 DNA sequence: TGTGCCAGCAGCCCCTTAGGACAGGGGGGCGAGCAGTACTTC.

CDR3 loop: CASARGGTDTQYF. In DNA, the CDR3 is TGTGCCAGCGCACGGGGTGGCACAGATACGCAGTATTTT. The chain is built from TRBV25-1 and TRBJ2-3; the D gene is possibly TRBD2 (5 bases). Trimming took 8 bases from V and 1 from J, leaving 10 bases between them. The CDR3 is 13 amino acids. Germline lookup yields CDR1 MGHDK and CDR2 SYGVNS.

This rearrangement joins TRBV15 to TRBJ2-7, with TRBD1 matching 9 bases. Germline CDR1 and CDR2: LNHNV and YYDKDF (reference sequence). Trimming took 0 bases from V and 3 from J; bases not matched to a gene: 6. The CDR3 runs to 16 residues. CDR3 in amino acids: CATSRDQGTGFYEQYF. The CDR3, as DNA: TGTGCCACCAGCAGAGATCAGGGGACAGGGTTCTACGAGCAGTACTTC.

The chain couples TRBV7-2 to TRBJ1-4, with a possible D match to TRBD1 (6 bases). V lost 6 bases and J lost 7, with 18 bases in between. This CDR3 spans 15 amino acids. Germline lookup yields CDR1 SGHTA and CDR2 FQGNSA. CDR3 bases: TGTGCCAGCAGAGAGGGGGGGAAGAAAGGTGAAAAACTGTTTTTT. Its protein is CASREGGKKGEKLFF.